The 19 T cell receptor beta chains listed next were all sequenced from one sample in a study of blood T cell repertoires in COVID-19 (dated by TCRdb to the early 2020s). Receptors were amplified or captured by the immunoSEQ multiplex PCR assay. Imported from immuneACCESS, the table was reduced by TCRdb to in-frame sequences with V and J called. These copies leave out some clones; in studies compared against another copy, an unresolved V gene accounts for under half, and the cause of the remainder is not known. Recorded for this sample are around 290,000 clones; 75% to 90% of them occurred a single time. The ten top clones hold about an eighth of the sample. The sample was peripheral blood. These receptors originate from a woman in her 70s with COVID-19, enrolled during active disease.

The V gene is TRBV7-2, the J gene TRBJ2-7; 10 bases align to TRBD1. This CDR3 has 15 residues. Germline CDR1 is SGHTA and CDR2 is FQGNSA. Unmatched junction bases numbered 9, after V lost 4 bases and J lost 6 bases. The CDR3, as DNA: TGTGCCAGCAGCTCTAGACAGGGGGCGCGTGGCGAGCAGTACTTC. This gives the protein CASSSRQGARGEQYF.

The chain recombines TRBV7-8 with TRBJ1-2, with D possibly matching TRBD1 (6 bases). The germline V gene has CDR1 SGHVS and CDR2 FQNEAQ. Trimming took 3 bases from V and 4 from J, leaving 15 bases between them. The CDR3 sequence is 15 residues long. As DNA, the CDR3 is TGTGCCAGCAGCTTGGGACAAAGTGGGGGCTATGGCTACACCTTC. Amino acids: CASSLGQSGGYGYTF.

This chain uses TRBV2 with TRBJ1-1, with a possible D match to TRBD1 (6 bases). The CDR3 totals 13 residues. The V end was cut by 4 bases, the J end by 1 base, with 7 bases between. Germline V CDR1 and CDR2: SNHLY, FYNNEI. In nucleotides, the CDR3 is TGTGCCAGCAGTGGGGACACGAACACTGAAGCTTTCTTT. Translating gives CASSGDTNTEAFF.

This chain links TRBV3-1 (or the pseudogene TRBV3-2) with TRBJ2-5; a possible D gene is TRBD1 (6 bases). Germline loops: CDR1 LGHDT, CDR2 YNNKEL (reference sequence). The CDR3 loop spans 14 amino acids. Trimming took off 5 bases at V and 3 bases at J, with 13 bases between the two ends. CDR3 loop: CASSKGNREETQYF. CDR3 bases: TGTGCCAGCAGCAAAGGGAACAGGGAAGAGACCCAGTACTTC.

The chain couples TRBV15 to TRBJ2-2; D uncertain. From germline, CDR1 is LNHNV and CDR2 YYDKDF (reference sequence). The CDR3 has 14 residues. Between the trimmed V and J ends, which lost 1 base and 3 bases, there was a span of 6 bases. CDR3 sequence: CATSRGGDTGELFF. CDR3 bases: TGTGCCACCAGCAGAGGCGGAGACACCGGGGAGCTGTTTTTT.

V gene TRBV3-1 (or the pseudogene TRBV3-2) combines with J gene TRBJ1-2; D is possibly TRBD1 (5 bases). CDR1 and CDR2 (germline): LGHDT, YNNKEL (reference sequence). The CDR3 length is 15 residues. V lost 0 bases and J 4 bases, leaving 12 bases between the germline ends. The CDR3 loop reads CASSQDLTGLYGYTF. Written as DNA, the CDR3 is TGTGCCAGCAGCCAAGATCTCACAGGCCTCTATGGCTACACCTTC.

V and J are TRBV3-1 (or the pseudogene TRBV3-2) and TRBJ1-6, with D unclear. V was clipped by 0 bases and J by 2 bases, with 5 bases between them. The CDR3 contains 15 residues. CDR1 and CDR2 from the germline V gene are LGHDT and YNNKEL (reference sequence). The CDR3 bases are TGTGCCAGCAGCCAAGATGGCCCCTATAATTCACCCCTCCACTTT. As protein: CASSQDGPYNSPLHF.

The chain employs TRBV24-1 and TRBJ2-1, with a weak D call TRBD2 (5 bases). CDR3 size: 15 residues. V gave up 0 bases and J gave up 5 bases, with 10 bases separating them. The germline CDR1 and CDR2 sequences are KGHDR and SFDVKD. The CDR3 sequence is CATSDLGGSDNEQFF. The CDR3 DNA reads as TGTGCCACCAGTGATTTGGGCGGGTCGGACAATGAGCAGTTCTTC.

The chain has TRBV5-1 and TRBJ2-4, with D perhaps TRBD1 (5 bases). Germline V gene data show CDR1 as SGHRS and CDR2 as YFSETQ. The ends were cut back, 0 bases at V and 4 bases at J, with 8 bases in the middle. This CDR3 comprises 14 residues. The CDR3 bases are TGCGCCAGCAGCTTGGGACAGCAAAAAAACATTCAGTACTTC. It encodes CASSLGQQKNIQYF.

The rearrangement links TRBV19 to TRBJ2-2, with D perhaps matching TRBD2 (6 bases). V was cut by 1 base and J by 6 bases, with 6 bases left in between. This CDR3 has 13 residues. The germline V gene encodes CDR1 LNHDA and CDR2 SQIVND (reference sequence). The CDR3 DNA follows: TGTGCCAGTAGTATAGGCGGGGCCGGGGAGCTGTTTTTT. This encodes CASSIGGAGELFF.

This sequence joins TRBV6-5 and TRBJ2-3; TRBD1 agrees at 8 bases. The junction had 8 bases not matched to a gene; V was cut back by 6 bases and J by 6 bases. The germline CDR1 and CDR2 sequences are MNHEY and SVGAGI. The CDR3 totals 14 residues. CDR3 in DNA: TGTGCCAGCAGCGGACAGGGCGGAGAGGATACGCAGTATTTT. Protein sequence: CASSGQGGEDTQYF.

V gene TRBV6-1 combines with J gene TRBJ2-1; D is ambiguous. Germline values: CDR1 MNHNS, CDR2 SASEGT. The CDR3 runs 13 residues. V lost 2 bases and J lost 15, with 17 bases in between. CDR3 coding DNA: TGTGCCAGCAGTGAATACCAGACTTCATGGAGGTTCTTC. Its translation: CASSEYQTSWRFF.

In its sample, this clone was seen many times. The rearrangement joins TRBV4-2 to TRBJ1-5, with D uncertain. The V and J ends lost 0 bases and 4 bases respectively, with 10 bases between them. Per the germline V gene, CDR1 is LGHNA and CDR2 is YNFKEQ. This CDR3 contains 15 residues. The CDR3 loop reads CASSQEAGGNQPQHF. Here the CDR3 DNA reads TGTGCCAGCAGCCAAGAAGCTGGAGGGAATCAGCCCCAGCATTTT.

V is TRBV3-1 (or the pseudogene TRBV3-2) and J is TRBJ1-2; possibly TRBD1 for D (6 bases). The CDR3 is made up of 16 amino acids. Trimming removed 1 base from V and 4 bases from J, with 16 bases in between. CDR1 and CDR2 from the germline V gene are LGHDT and YNNKEL (reference sequence). CDR3 amino acids: CASSQGRGPFSYGYTF. The CDR3 region has the DNA TGTGCCAGCAGCCAAGGCAGGGGACCCTTTAGCTATGGCTACACCTTC.

This chain uses TRBV9 with TRBJ2-5; TRBD2 is a possible D gene (7 bases). Germline values: CDR1 SGDLS, CDR2 YYNGEE. Trimming removed 6 bases from V and 2 bases from J, with 17 bases in between. The CDR3 is 15 residues long. The CDR3 spells CASNHEGGAQETQYF. The CDR3 DNA is TGTGCCAGCAACCATGAGGGGGGGGCGCAAGAGACCCAGTACTTC.

The chain carries TRBV5-1 and TRBJ1-2; 11 bases are a match to TRBD1. Germline CDR1 reads SGHRS; CDR2 reads YFSETQ. The CDR3 has 15 residues. Germline trimming cut 3 bases from V and 6 bases from J; bases unmatched to any gene: 7. CDR3 in amino acids: CASSSGPGQGDGYTF. CDR3 coding DNA: TGCGCCAGCAGCTCAGGACCGGGACAGGGGGATGGCTACACCTTC.

This sequence joins TRBV4-1 and TRBJ1-1; weak D call: TRBD1 (6 bases). CDR3 length equals 15 residues. The V gene's germline CDR1 is MGHRA and CDR2 YSYEKL. Deletions cut 4 bases from V and 5 bases from J, with 17 bases between. The CDR3, as DNA: TGCGCCAGCAGCCCTTCACTGGGGGGGGCAACTGAAGCTTTCTTT. This sequence encodes CASSPSLGGATEAFF.

The genes are TRBV27 and TRBJ2-5, with D possibly being TRBD1 (6 bases). The V gene's germline CDR1 is MNHEY and CDR2 SMNVEV (reference sequence). The CDR3 has 16 amino acids. V was shortened by 4 bases and J by 7 bases, with 22 bases between the two germline ends. CDR3 amino acids: CASSSPIRDTLRTQYF. DNA for the CDR3: TGTGCCAGCAGTTCCCCCATTAGGGACACACTGAGGACCCAGTACTTC.

This CDR3 is CASSLRGGIAYNEQFF. The CDR3 DNA follows: TGTGCCAGCAGTCTTCGGGGGGGCATCGCCTACAATGAGCAGTTCTTC. V is TRBV6-2 or TRBV6-3 and J is TRBJ2-1, with 8 nucleotides matching TRBD2. J gave up 2 bases and V 5 bases, and 8 bases lay outside the gene matches. Per germline, CDR1 MNHEY and CDR2 SVGEGT. This CDR3 has 16 residues.